These 12 T cell receptor beta chains were all obtained from the same sample, sequenced in a study of tumor-infiltrating lymphocytes in primary liver carcinoma. TCR beta cDNA came from about 0.55 ug total RNA, primed with a constant-region primer. ARM-PCR, slightly modified, supplied the TCR beta libraries through three nested multiplex PCR rounds. Primers for the first two PCR rounds were TRBV1-TRBV30 forward primers and a C-beta reverse primer (approximately 10 cycles per round). MiXCR, run by TCRdb on the multiplex PCR reads, gives a single entry per CDR3 protein. The sample has approximately 79,000 distinct CDR3 sequences; about 72% are singletons. Each 20-30 mg portion of unsorted bulk tissue served as the source for co-extraction of RNA and DNA. The sample comprised liver tumor tissue from sampling region 4. Subset of the sample: tumor region T4, right-lateral pole. All receptors derive from a man between 35 and 55 years old with primary liver carcinoma and hepatitis B virus infection.

As concerns this clonotype: Possible read error: a much larger clone is one base away. The V and J genes are TRBV10-1 and TRBJ2-7, with no clear D. The length of the CDR3 is 13 residues. The ends were cut back, 7 bases at V and 0 bases at J, with 10 bases in the middle. Germline V CDR1 and CDR2: WNHNN, SYGVQD (reference sequence). CDR3 residues: CASNQSLSYEQYF. The CDR3 nucleotides read TGCGCCAGCAATCAAAGTCTCTCCTACGAGCAGTACTTC.

With respect to this clonotype: A junction end diverges from the germline sequence, so it may reflect a read error. This chain joins TRBV4-2 and TRBJ1-1; D perhaps matches TRBD1 (5 bases). This CDR3 is built from 14 residues. CDR1 LGHNA and CDR2 YNFKEQ come from the germline V gene. This CDR3 is CASSQDVGPGEAFF. The DNA for the CDR3 is TGTGCCAGCAGTCAAGATGTGGGGCCCGGGGAAGCTTTCTTT.

In its sample, this clonotype was seen many times. The rearrangement links TRBV29-1 to TRBJ1-1; no firm D call. The CDR3 loop spans 14 amino acids. Germline CDR1 SQVTM, CDR2 ANQGSEA. Trimming shortened V by 4 bases and J by 5 bases, and 17 bases separated the two germline ends. In DNA, the CDR3 is TGCAGCGTTGGGGAAAGGGTGAGGGAAACTGAAGCTTTCTTT. This gives the protein CSVGERVRETEAFF.

The chain recombines TRBV6-5 with TRBJ2-7; TRBD1 might be the D (5 bases). This CDR3 region has 13 residues. Germline V CDR1 and CDR2: MNHEY, SVGAGI. The CDR3 DNA follows: TGTGTCACCAATACAGGACATGGGTACGAGCAGTACTTC. This translates into CVTNTGHGYEQYF.

In its sample, this clonotype was seen once. At one boundary the junction diverges from the germline segment, which might be a read error. The V call is TRBV11-1, the J call TRBJ2-1; TRBD2 agrees at 13 bases. Germline values: CDR1 SGHAT, CDR2 FQDESV (reference sequence). CDR3 length equals 16 residues. CDR3 loop: CARSPRLAGGHNEQFF. CDR3 DNA sequence: TGTGCCAGGAGCCCACGACTAGCGGGAGGACACAATGAGCAGTTCTTT.

The chain recombines TRBV11-1 with TRBJ2-1; 14 bases fit TRBD2. Trimming cost V 5 bases and J 6 bases; bases outside gene matches: 6. CDR3 length equals 16 residues. Per the germline V gene, CDR1 is SGHAT and CDR2 is FQDESV (reference sequence). CDR3: CASSLGLAGVGNEQFF. The DNA for the CDR3 is TGTGCCAGCAGCCTGGGACTAGCGGGAGTAGGCAATGAGCAGTTCTTC.

With regard to this clonotype: The junction differs from germline at one of its ends, possibly a read error. The chain carries TRBV4-1 and TRBJ1-1; no clear D. The CDR3 consists of 14 residues. Per germline, CDR1 MGHRA and CDR2 YSYEKL. CDR3 protein: CASTLCGMNTEAVF. CDR3 sequence (DNA): TGCGCCAGCACCCTATGTGGTATGAACACTGAAGCTGTCTTT.

Comment on this clonotype: Without the conserved terminal phenylalanine or tryptophan, this CDR3 likely stems from a read error. The DNA is omitted, as the CDR3 cannot be located on it reliably, and the CDR3 follows TCRdb's listing. The chain has TRBV11-2 and TRBJ2-1; TRBD2, the table's D call, lacks a check against the DNA. The CDR3 has 14 residues if both end residues are counted. Germline V CDR1 and CDR2: SGHAT, FQNNGV. The CDR3 sequence: CASSSAGPGNGQFL.

Turning to this clonotype: Sequence at one end of the junction differs from germline and may be a read error. In DNA, the CDR3 is TGTGCCAGCGGTGGGACGACTAGCACTAGCTCTGGGACCAACGTCCTGACTTTC. This translates into CASGGTTSTSSGTNVLTF. The rearrangement uses TRBV12-3 or TRBV12-4 and TRBJ2-6, with TRBD2 matching over 7 bases. The CDR3 sequence is 18 residues long.

This clonotype was counted a few times. A read error is possible here, since a much larger clone lies one base away. The chain links TRBV5-8 to TRBJ2-1; 7 bases are a match to TRBD2. Germline values: CDR1 SGHTS, CDR2 YDEGEE. The CDR3 contains 16 residues. The J segment lost 2 bases and the V segment lost 3 bases, leaving 8 bases of the junction unmatched. The CDR3 coding sequence is TGTGCCAGCAGCTCAGGACTAGTGGGGACCTACAATGAGCAGTTCTTC. Protein: CASSSGLVGTYNEQFF.

CDR3 in amino acids: CSAVAKRDSYEQYF. CDR3 sequence (DNA): TGCAGCGCTGTAGCTAAGCGGGACTCCTACGAGCAGTACTTC. This chain links TRBV29-1 with TRBJ2-7, with 7 bases aligning to TRBD2. Germline V CDR1 and CDR2: SQVTM, ANQGSEA. Unmatched junction bases numbered 9, after V lost 7 bases and J lost 0 bases. The CDR3 has 14 residues.

Worth noting for this clonotype: A single base separates this from a much larger clone, so it may be a read error. The V call is TRBV6-2 or TRBV6-3, the J call TRBJ1-2; TRBD1 matches 7 bases. The CDR3 spans 13 residues. J gave up 3 bases and V 9 bases, and 7 bases lay outside the gene matches. Germline CDR1 reads MNHEY; CDR2 reads SVGEGT. CDR3 amino acids: CARGYGTDYGYTF. The DNA for the CDR3 is TGTGCCAGGGGTTACGGGACAGACTATGGCTACACCTTC.